These 9 T cell receptor beta chains were all obtained from the same sample, sequenced in a study of CD8 T cells in ankylosing spondylitis. TCRdb processed the 5' RACE reads anew with MiXCR; each CDR3 protein has one entry. This sample yields about 280,000 distinct CDR3 sequences, of which around 20% are seen a single time; under 8.5% belongs to the top ten. Source material: blood, either unsorted or a sorted T cell fraction (not recorded which). The source of these receptors is a male donor with ankylosing spondylitis or in good health (not recorded which).

The rearrangement joins TRBV15 to TRBJ1-2, with 9 bases matching TRBD1. V lost 1 base, J lost 2 bases, and 2 bases stayed unmatched. Germline V gene lookup returns CDR1 LNHNV and CDR2 YYDKDF (reference sequence). This CDR3 is built from 15 residues. DNA of the CDR3: TGTGCCACCAGCAGAGCTGGGACAGGGAACTATGGCTACACCTTC. This codes for CATSRAGTGNYGYTF.

This clonotype has just a few counts. The V call is TRBV18, the J call TRBJ2-1; 10 positions agree with TRBD2. Germline CDR1 is KGHSH and CDR2 is LQKENI. J was trimmed by 4 bases and V by 0 bases; bases with no gene match: 3. This CDR3 contains 16 residues. CDR3 residues: CASSPPTSGTYNEQFF. CDR3 in DNA: TGTGCCAGCTCACCACCCACTAGCGGGACATACAATGAGCAGTTCTTC.

The V call is TRBV5-1, the J call TRBJ1-2; weak D call: TRBD1 (6 bases). CDR1 and CDR2 (germline): SGHRS, YFSETQ. Trimming left V 0 bases short and J 6 bases short, with 15 bases between. The CDR3 totals 15 residues. The chain's CDR3 is CASSLDRRGGDGYTF. The CDR3 DNA reads TGCGCCAGCAGCTTGGATCGCAGGGGAGGCGATGGCTACACCTTC.

In regard to this clonotype: The junction differs from germline at one of its ends, possibly a read error. The chain recombines TRBV24-1 with TRBJ1-2; TRBD1 aligns across 7 bases. Germline values: CDR1 KGHDR, CDR2 SFDVKD. The CDR3 consists of 14 residues. CDR3 residues: CVTSDPWTGAGYTF. Written as DNA, the CDR3 is TGTGTCACCAGTGATCCCTGGACAGGTGCTGGCTACACCTTC.

This clonotype was detected a few times. The chain combines TRBV10-3 with TRBJ2-2; no reliable D call. Germline V gene lookup returns CDR1 ENHRY and CDR2 SYGVKD. The CDR3 totals 16 residues. V was cut by 0 bases and J by 5 bases, with 13 bases left in between. CDR3 protein: CAISESRVIKTGELFF. The CDR3 region has the DNA TGTGCCATCAGTGAGTCAAGGGTAATTAAGACCGGGGAGCTGTTTTTT.

The rearrangement uses TRBV29-1 and TRBJ2-5; D possibly corresponds to TRBD1 (5 bases). With 2 bases removed from V and 4 bases from J, the gap between germline ends came to 8 bases. The CDR3 covers 12 residues. CDR1 and CDR2 from the germline V gene are SQVTM and ANQGSEA. CDR3: CSVEFQGETQYF. CDR3 DNA: TGCAGCGTTGAATTCCAGGGAGAGACCCAGTACTTC.

The chain has TRBV10-3 and TRBJ2-3; 8 nucleotides align to TRBD2. The CDR3 is 15 residues long. Germline loops: CDR1 ENHRY, CDR2 SYGVKD. Trimming cost V 3 bases and J 2 bases; bases outside gene matches: 4. Written as DNA, the CDR3 is TGTGCCATCAGTGAATCAGCGGGAGACACAGATACGCAGTATTTT. Its translation is CAISESAGDTDTQYF.

This clonotype was recorded a few times. The DNA of the CDR3 is TGTGCCTGGAGTGTAGGCCAGTCCCGCAATCAGCCCCAGCATTTT. It encodes CAWSVGQSRNQPQHF. The chain links TRBV30 to TRBJ1-5; D remains unclear. The CDR3 runs to 15 residues. Trimming removed 0 bases at V and 2 bases at J, with 11 bases between. Per the germline V gene, CDR1 is GTSNPN and CDR2 is SVGIG (reference sequence).

This clonotype occurred many times. V usage is TRBV6-1 and J usage is TRBJ1-2; D is ambiguous. This CDR3 is built from 15 residues. Trimming left V 6 bases short and J 5 bases short, with 19 bases between. Germline V lookup: CDR1 MNHNS, CDR2 SASEGT. CDR3 loop: CASRPRSGRVYGYTF. The CDR3 DNA is TGTGCCAGCAGACCGAGGTCGGGTAGAGTTTATGGCTACACCTTC.